The rows below give T cell receptor beta chains drawn from one sample of a study of Graves' ophthalmopathy and Graves' hyperthyroidism. From the multiplex PCR reads, TCRdb called clonotypes with MiXCR, one entry per CDR3 protein. This table holds under 350,000 distinct CDR3 sequences, roughly 15% found once. Sample: peripheral blood. The source is an adult man with Graves' ophthalmopathy. CDR3s include the opening cysteine and the closing phenylalanine or tryptophan. The order of the fields is clone size, V gene, J gene, D gene, CDR3 protein, CDR3 DNA. D genes are given only for firm matches. Clone sizes are given selectively: once, few, many, or a class where the clone is expanded.

>many|TRBV2|TRBJ2-7|.
CASSGITTTGGQYF
TGTGCCAGCAGTGGTATTACCACCACAGGCGGGCAGTACTTC
>many|TRBV29-1|TRBJ2-2|.
CSVKGGGGTGELFF
TGCAGCGTTAAAGGGGGAGGTGGTACCGGGGAGCTGTTTTTT
>.|TRBV6-1|TRBJ2-5|TRBD2
CAILQAGGRETQYF
TGTGCCATACTTCAAGCGGGAGGTAGAGAGACCCAGTACTTC
>many|TRBV10-3|TRBJ2-7|TRBD2
CAISERGVPGGWSYEQYF
TGTGCCATCAGTGAGCGAGGGGTACCGGGAGGGTGGTCCTACGAGCAGTACTTC
>many|TRBV6-5|TRBJ1-2|.
CASSYAGQRNYGYTF
TGTGCCAGCAGTTACGCCGGACAGCGCAACTATGGCTACACCTTC
>many|TRBV6-1|TRBJ2-7|.
CASSDNLSYEQYF
TGTGCCAGCAGTGACAATTTATCCTACGAGCAGTACTTC
>many|TRBV28|TRBJ2-7|.
CASRVNAFRNYEQYF
TGTGCCAGCAGGGTAAATGCATTCAGGAACTACGAGCAGTACTTC
>many|TRBV9|TRBJ2-7|TRBD2
CASSVTWEGEQYF
TGTGCCAGCAGCGTAACCTGGGAGGGTGAGCAGTACTTC
>.|TRBV30|TRBJ2-2|.
CAWDAIRGSWELFF
TGTGCCTGGGACGCGATAAGGGGCTCCTGGGAGCTGTTTTTT
>many|TRBV4-1|TRBJ2-7|.
CASSSSSSGQAAYEQYF
TGCGCCAGCAGCTCCTCTTCGAGCGGGCAGGCGGCCTACGAGCAGTACTTC
>many|TRBV6-5|TRBJ1-1|TRBD1
CASSYVGQGVNTEAFF
TGTGCCAGCAGTTACGTGGGACAGGGGGTGAACACTGAAGCTTTCTTT
>.|TRBV28|TRBJ2-7|.
CASSSRPGHLYEQYF
TGTGCCAGCAGTTCCCGCCCGGGACACTTGTACGAGCAGTACTTC
>many|TRBV7-8|TRBJ2-7|TRBD1
CAYRTGQLLEGEQYF
TGTGCCTACCGTACGGGACAGCTGTTGGAAGGGGAGCAGTACTTC
>few|TRBV6-1|TRBJ1-5|TRBD1
CASSEAGTGIHQPQHF
TGTGCCAGCAGTGAAGCAGGGACAGGGATCCATCAGCCCCAGCATTTT
>many|TRBV5-1|TRBJ2-2|TRBD2
CASSLVVAGNTGELFF
TGCGCCAGCAGCTTGGTTGTAGCGGGGAACACCGGGGAGCTGTTTTTT